The clone carrying this TCR beta chain appeared once. No antigen is known for it. V dropped 5 bases and J dropped 7 bases, with 8 bases sitting between them. The germline V gene encodes CDR1 MNHNY and CDR2 SVGAGI (reference sequence). This CDR3 has 11 amino acids. The data were taken from a study of cytomegalovirus exposure and HLA in healthy donors. Whole-study context: A prior analysis found 100 million to 140 million unique TCR beta sequences from approximately 190 million T cells. Overall study findings and caveats: No immune exposure information besides CMV serostatus was available. The authors reported that TCR beta sequences could predict HLA-A and HLA-B alleles. These predictions were accurate for most subjects in the first cohort.

This PCR relied on a set of 60 Vbeta primers and 13 Jbeta primers. Repertoires were generated with immunoSEQ multiplex PCR, while TCRdb's copy carries only in-frame clones and drops some. This table holds approximately 150,000 clones, approximately 67% found once. The receptor's source is a woman between 18 and 29 years old in good health and CMV-seropositive. Sequenced: PBMCs. The chain has TRBV6-6 and TRBJ1-2; D is uncertain. CDR3 residues: CASSPSRGYTF. The CDR3 bases are TGTGCCAGCAGTCCCTCCCGTGGCTACACCTTC.